These 32 T cell receptor beta chains originate from one sample sequenced in a study of cytomegalovirus exposure and HLA in healthy donors. PCR used 60 Vbeta primers and 13 Jbeta primers. Repertoires were generated with immunoSEQ multiplex PCR, while TCRdb's copy carries only in-frame clones and drops some. The sample contains approximately 89,000 clones, about 76% of which appear only once. The sequenced sample consisted of PBMCs. The receptors were gathered from a man aged 25 to 40 in good health and CMV-seropositive.

V gene TRBV6-5 combines with J gene TRBJ2-1, with TRBD2 identical over 7 bases. Trimming took 6 bases from V and 7 from J; bases not matched to a gene: 12. The germline V gene encodes CDR1 MNHEY and CDR2 SVGAGI. CDR3 length: 15 amino acids. For the CDR3, the DNA is TGTGCCAGCAGGCCCGCGGGACTAATGTATAATGAGCAGTTCTTC. This codes for CASRPAGLMYNEQFF.

V and J are TRBV29-1 and TRBJ1-5; 9 bases match TRBD1. CDR1 is SQVTM, CDR2 ANQGSEA, per germline. V shed 6 bases and J 5 bases; nucleotides not matched to a gene: 5. The CDR3 runs to 13 residues. CDR3 in amino acids: CSVGQGADQPQHF. In DNA form, the CDR3 reads TGCAGCGTGGGACAGGGTGCGGATCAGCCCCAGCATTTT.

The gene calls are TRBV4-1 and TRBJ2-5, with 7 bases matching TRBD1. After removal of 0 bases from V and 2 bases from J, the junction contained 15 bases not matched to a gene. The CDR3 totals 19 residues. Germline V gene sequence: CDR1 MGHRA, CDR2 YSYEKL. The CDR3 coding sequence is TGCGCCAGCAGCCAAGATCGGAAGACTGGGACAGCGATACAAGAGACCCAGTACTTC. This codes for CASSQDRKTGTAIQETQYF.

The J gene is TRBJ2-7, the V gene TRBV14; TRBD1 is a possible D gene (5 bases). The V end lost 2 bases, the J end lost 1 base, and 9 bases lay between the germline ends. The germline gives CDR1 SGHDN, CDR2 FVKESK. The length of the CDR3 is 14 residues. The CDR3, as DNA: TGTGCCAGCAGCCAATTTACAGGATCCTACGAGCAGTACTTC. Translated: CASSQFTGSYEQYF.

This clone was seen a handful of times. J is TRBJ2-5 and V is TRBV7-3; 9 nucleotides line up with TRBD2. The germline CDR1 and CDR2 sequences are SGHTA and FQGTGA. Trimming removed 2 bases from V and 5 bases from J; junction bases left unmatched: 6. The CDR3 totals 15 residues. The CDR3 is CASSLAGGQMETQYF. DNA for the CDR3: TGTGCCAGCAGCTTAGCGGGGGGGCAAATGGAGACCCAGTACTTC.

The chain links TRBV25-1 to TRBJ1-5; possibly TRBD1 for D (5 bases). Germline-derived CDR1 and CDR2 are MGHDK and SYGVNS. The CDR3 runs to 14 residues. V was trimmed by 5 bases and J by 4 bases, leaving 12 bases between them. CDR3 loop: CASSHYRHNQPQHF. The CDR3 DNA reads TGTGCCAGCAGTCATTACAGGCATAATCAGCCCCAGCATTTT.

V is TRBV4-3 and J is TRBJ2-3; 11 bases align to TRBD2. The J segment lost 2 bases and the V segment lost 4 bases, leaving 17 bases of the junction unmatched. Germline lookup yields CDR1 LGHNA and CDR2 YSLEER. The CDR3 length is 20 residues. CDR3 coding DNA: TGCGCCAGCAGCCGAGAGGTGGGGTCTAGCGGGGGGTCCTACACAGATACGCAGTATTTT. This encodes CASSREVGSSGGSYTDTQYF.

The chain recombines TRBV9 with TRBJ2-1; D is unclear. The CDR3 has 12 amino acids. V was clipped by 0 bases and J by 9 bases, with 7 bases between them. Germline assignment: CDR1 SGDLS and CDR2 YYNGEE. The DNA for the CDR3 is TGTGCCAGCAGCGTAGTTGGCCGTGAGCAGTTCTTC. Translation gives CASSVVGREQFF.

The genes are TRBV15 and TRBJ1-2; 8 bases align to TRBD1. This CDR3 contains 14 residues. Per germline, CDR1 LNHNV and CDR2 YYDKDF (reference sequence). Trimming removed 3 bases from V and 2 bases from J; junction bases left unmatched: 2. The CDR3 sequence is CATSSRTGNYGYTF. DNA of the CDR3: TGTGCCACCAGCAGCCGGACAGGGAACTATGGCTACACCTTC.

V gene TRBV2 combines with J gene TRBJ1-1; no definite D call. Germline assignment: CDR1 SNHLY and CDR2 FYNNEI. This CDR3 has 14 amino acids. V was clipped by 6 bases and J by 1 base, with 12 bases between them. CDR3 sequence reads: CASRLTPENTEAFF. Written as DNA, the CDR3 is TGTGCCAGCAGGCTTACACCAGAGAACACTGAAGCTTTCTTT. The variable domain in full, completed from reference TRBV2 and TRBJ1-1, reads EPEVTQTPSHQVTQMGQEVILRCVPISNHLYFYWYRQILGQKVEFLVSFYNNEISEKSEIFDDQFSVERPDGSNFTLKIRSTKLEDSAMYFCASRLTPENTEAFFGQGTRLTVV.

The genes are TRBV15 and TRBJ2-3, with 8 positions matching TRBD2. CDR1 LNHNV and CDR2 YYDKDF come from the germline V gene (reference sequence). The CDR3 has 15 amino acids. J was trimmed by 8 bases and V by 0 bases; bases with no gene match: 7. Here the CDR3 DNA reads TGTGCCACCAGCAGAGATCGGGGGGGAGGTGGTACGCAGTATTTT. Protein sequence: CATSRDRGGGGTQYF.

A word on this clone: Different DNA sequences within this sample yield the same CDR3. The chain combines TRBV7-6 with TRBJ2-5; 9 nucleotides line up with TRBD2. Germline CDR1 reads SGHVS; CDR2 reads FNYEAQ. The junction had 2 bases not matched to a gene; V was cut back by 1 base and J by 5 bases. The CDR3 loop spans 14 amino acids. For the CDR3, the DNA is TGTGCCAGCAGCTTAGTGGCGGGGGGGGAGACCCAGTACTTC. This gives the protein CASSLVAGGETQYF.

Remarks on this clone: The junction departs from the called germline gene at one end, perhaps through a read error. The CDR3 sequence: CASSPTVAVGNEQFF. CDR3 bases: TGTGCTAGCAGCCCTACGGTAGCGGTTGGTAATGAGCAGTTCTTC. The V and J genes are TRBV7-7 and TRBJ2-1; TRBD2 might be the D (6 bases). Germline CDR1 SSHAT, CDR2 FNYEAQ (reference sequence). There are 15 residues in the CDR3.

This clone was counted once. The chain couples TRBV2 to TRBJ1-2, with 10 bases that match TRBD1. With V trimmed by 4 bases and J by 8 bases, 13 bases remained unmatched. Germline-derived CDR1 and CDR2 are SNHLY and FYNNEI. There are 16 residues in the CDR3. This CDR3 is CASSGPGQGTPVGYTF. CDR3 bases: TGTGCCAGCAGTGGACCGGGACAGGGGACTCCAGTAGGCTACACCTTC.

This clone was seen just once. The chain is built from TRBV5-1 and TRBJ1-1, with 12 positions matching TRBD1. The germline V gene has CDR1 SGHRS and CDR2 YFSETQ. This CDR3 has 16 amino acids. The junction had 8 bases not matched to a gene; V was cut back by 4 bases and J by 4 bases. The CDR3 nucleotides are TGCGCCAGCAGCCACGGGACAGGGGGCCGCAGCACTGAAGCTTTCTTT. As protein: CASSHGTGGRSTEAFF.

This chain links TRBV9 with TRBJ2-2; the D gene is possibly TRBD2 (5 bases). The CDR3 has 17 amino acids. Germline V CDR1 and CDR2: SGDLS, YYNGEE. V lost 0 bases and J 0 bases, leaving 12 bases between the germline ends. CDR3 in DNA: TGTGCCAGCAGCGTAGCCTCCCGGGGTACGAACACCGGGGAGCTGTTTTTT. It is translated as CASSVASRGTNTGELFF.

V and J are TRBV19 and TRBJ2-7, with TRBD2 as a possible D gene (6 bases). CDR1 is LNHDA, CDR2 SQIVND, per germline (reference sequence). The length of the CDR3 is 13 residues. V dropped 7 bases and J dropped 2 bases, with 12 bases sitting between them. The CDR3 DNA follows: TGTGCCAGTATCGGGGCGGGGCCCTACGAGCAGTACTTC. It yields the protein CASIGAGPYEQYF. The whole variable domain, remainder taken from reference TRBV19 and TRBJ2-7, is DGGITQSPKYLFRKEGQNVTLSCEQNLNHDAMYWYRQDPGQGLRLIYYSQIVNDFQKGDIAEGYSVSREKKESFPLTVTSAQKNPTAFYLCASIGAGPYEQYFGPGTRLTVT.

The chain links TRBV28 to TRBJ2-3; 13 positions agree with TRBD2. V trimming: 1 base; J trimming: 5 bases; junction bases outside the gene matches: 9. Germline V gene data show CDR1 as MDHEN and CDR2 as SYDVKM. CDR3 length equals 18 residues. CDR3 amino acids: CASSLLATSGGRGDTQYF. The DNA for the CDR3 is TGTGCCAGCAGTTTATTGGCGACTAGCGGGGGGAGGGGAGATACGCAGTATTTT.

The chain combines TRBV7-9 with TRBJ1-2; D possibly corresponds to TRBD1 (6 bases). V was shortened by 5 bases and J by 3 bases, with 16 bases between the two germline ends. The CDR3 is 15 residues long. Germline V gene lookup returns CDR1 SEHNR and CDR2 FQNEAQ (reference sequence). The CDR3 nucleotides read TGTGCCAGCAGCCTCGGCAGGGGTGGTGACTATGGCTACACCTTC. Protein: CASSLGRGGDYGYTF.

The rearrangement uses TRBV2 and TRBJ2-7; TRBD1 matches 8 bases. The V segment lost 6 bases and the J segment 6 bases; nucleotides outside the gene matches: 4. The V gene's germline CDR1 is SNHLY and CDR2 FYNNEI. CDR3 length: 12 residues. CDR3 in DNA: TGTGCCAGCAGCCCGGACAGGGTCGAGCAGTACTTC. It codes for CASSPDRVEQYF.

This rearrangement joins TRBV5-1 to TRBJ2-5; tentative D call: TRBD1 (5 bases). Germline V lookup: CDR1 SGHRS, CDR2 YFSETQ. The V end was cut by 5 bases, the J end by 5 bases, with 16 bases between. The CDR3 sequence is 14 residues long. This CDR3 reads CASSVMGLSETQYF. The CDR3 bases are TGCGCCAGCAGTGTGATGGGGCTCAGCGAGACCCAGTACTTC.

The rearrangement links TRBV2 to TRBJ1-6; 7 bases line up with TRBD1. V shed 7 bases and J 6 bases; nucleotides not matched to a gene: 12. The V gene's germline CDR1 is SNHLY and CDR2 FYNNEI. The CDR3 has 16 amino acids. CDR3 in DNA: TGTGCCAGCATAGGGGATACAGGGGCTAGTAATTCACCCCTCCACTTT. The encoded protein is CASIGDTGASNSPLHF.

The chain employs TRBV5-6 and TRBJ2-2; 12 bases fit TRBD2. V was clipped by 4 bases and J by 0 bases; unmatched bases: 7. Germline loops: CDR1 SGHDT, CDR2 YYEEEE. The CDR3 loop spans 18 amino acids. The CDR3 DNA sequence: TGTGCCAGCAGCGCACGGACTAGCGGGACCGCGAACACCGGGGAGCTGTTTTTT. Translated, it gives CASSARTSGTANTGELFF.

The chain has TRBV4-1 and TRBJ1-1; TRBD1 agrees at 8 bases. This CDR3 comprises 14 residues. The J segment lost 11 bases and the V segment lost 3 bases, leaving 11 bases of the junction unmatched. Germline V gene data show CDR1 as MGHRA and CDR2 as YSYEKL. CDR3 bases: TGCGCCAGCAGCCATCTCGGACAGGGCCTTGAGGCTTTCTTT. Its translation is CASSHLGQGLEAFF.

Comments on this clone: The junction does not match germline at one end; this may be a read error. The rearrangement joins TRBV6-5 to TRBJ1-2, with TRBD1 matching 9 bases. The CDR3 totals 16 residues. Germline V gene lookup returns CDR1 MNHEY and CDR2 SVGAGI. CDR3 nucleotide sequence: TGTGCCAGCCGTTACCTTCGAGGACAGGGGCACGAGGGCTACACCTTC. Translated: CASRYLRGQGHEGYTF.

This rearrangement joins TRBV9 to TRBJ1-4, with 8 nucleotides matching TRBD1. The V segment lost 2 bases and the J segment 7 bases; nucleotides outside the gene matches: 7. The length of the CDR3 is 15 residues. Looked up from germline, CDR1 is SGDLS and CDR2 is YYNGEE. CDR3 residues: CASSVGRGPGEKLFF. In nucleotides, the CDR3 is TGTGCCAGCAGCGTGGGCAGGGGGCCAGGTGAAAAACTGTTTTTT.

A remark on this clone: Compared with germline, one end of the junction differs, possibly owing to a read error. The V and J genes are TRBV7-7 and TRBJ2-1, with 8 bases that match TRBD1. The CDR3 consists of 15 residues. Germline loops: CDR1 SSHAT, CDR2 FNYEAQ (reference sequence). The DNA for the CDR3 is TGTGCTAGCAGCCAACTAGGGACAGGTTACAATGAGCAGTTCTTC. Encoded protein: CASSQLGTGYNEQFF.

V usage is TRBV28 and J usage is TRBJ1-2; 7 bases agree with TRBD1. Germline-derived CDR1 and CDR2 are MDHEN and SYDVKM. The trim removed 6 bases at V and 7 bases at J, leaving 14 bases unmatched. The length of the CDR3 is 15 residues. CDR3 residues: CASRDRQGMIRGYTF. CDR3 sequence (DNA): TGTGCCAGCAGGGATAGACAGGGAATGATTCGTGGCTACACCTTC.

There are a few counts of this clone. The gene calls are TRBV2 and TRBJ1-1; no definite D call. Per germline, CDR1 SNHLY and CDR2 FYNNEI. The V end lost 0 bases, the J end lost 6 bases, and 11 bases lay between the germline ends. This CDR3 is built from 14 residues. This CDR3 is CASSEALSGSEAFF. In DNA form, the CDR3 reads TGTGCCAGCAGTGAAGCGCTGTCCGGGTCTGAAGCTTTCTTT.

The V call is TRBV7-9, the J call TRBJ2-2; maybe TRBD2 (6 bases). The V and J ends lost 5 bases and 1 base respectively, with 14 bases between them. The CDR3 spans 16 residues. CDR1 is SEHNR and CDR2 is FQNEAQ in the germline V gene (reference sequence). Written as DNA, the CDR3 is TGTGCCAGCAGCCCCCGGGGGAGTTGGAACACCGGGGAGCTGTTTTTT. Its translation: CASSPRGSWNTGELFF.

J is TRBJ1-1 and V is TRBV5-1; 7 positions agree with TRBD1. CDR3 size: 17 residues. The V gene's germline CDR1 is SGHRS and CDR2 YFSETQ. With 4 bases clipped from V and 1 base from J, the junction kept 13 bases outside the gene matches. CDR3 in DNA: TGCGCCAGCAGCCTGCTTCCAATCACAGGGGCGAACACTGAAGCTTTCTTT. It translates to CASSLLPITGANTEAFF.

The table lists this clone with a few counts. The chain has TRBV10-3 and TRBJ2-7; TRBD1 matches 7 bases. V lost 6 bases to trimming and J lost 4 bases; unmatched junction nucleotides: 6. The CDR3 extends over 13 amino acids. Germline-derived CDR1 and CDR2 are ENHRY and SYGVKD. CDR3 in amino acids: CAIRGTDQYEQYF. The CDR3 region has the DNA TGTGCCATCAGGGGGACAGACCAATACGAGCAGTACTTC.